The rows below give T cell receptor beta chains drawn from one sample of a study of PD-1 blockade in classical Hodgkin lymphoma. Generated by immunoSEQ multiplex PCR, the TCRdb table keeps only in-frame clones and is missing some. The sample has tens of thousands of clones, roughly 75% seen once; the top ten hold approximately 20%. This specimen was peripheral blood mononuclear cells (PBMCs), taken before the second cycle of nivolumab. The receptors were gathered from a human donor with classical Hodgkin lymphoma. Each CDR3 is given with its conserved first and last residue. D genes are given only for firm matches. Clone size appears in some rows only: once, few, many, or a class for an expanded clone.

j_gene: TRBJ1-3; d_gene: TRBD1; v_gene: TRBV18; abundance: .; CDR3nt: TGTGCCAGCTCACCCATACAGGGGGGGCCTGGAAACACCATATATTTT; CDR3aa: CASSPIQGGPGNTIYF
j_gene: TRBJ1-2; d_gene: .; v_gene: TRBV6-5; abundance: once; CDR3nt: TGTGCCAGCACAACGACAGATCCTGGCTACACCTTC; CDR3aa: CASTTTDPGYTF
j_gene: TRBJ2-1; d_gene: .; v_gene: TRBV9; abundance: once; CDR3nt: TGTGCCAGCAGCCCCTCGGGGGAACAATACAATGAGCAATTCTTC; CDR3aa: CASSPSGEQYNEQFF
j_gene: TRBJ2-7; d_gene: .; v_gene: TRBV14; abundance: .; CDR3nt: TGTGCCAGCAGCCAAGTTGGCAGGGAAGCCTACGAGCAGTACTTC; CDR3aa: CASSQVGREAYEQYF
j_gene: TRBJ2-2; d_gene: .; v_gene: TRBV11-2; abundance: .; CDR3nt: TGTGCCAGCAGCTTAGTACCTTGGGACACCGGGGAGCTGTTTTTT; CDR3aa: CASSLVPWDTGELFF
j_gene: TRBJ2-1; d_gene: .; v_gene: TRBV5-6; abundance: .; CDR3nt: TGTGCCAGCAGCTCGGGACCGGGTAATGAGCAGTTCTTC; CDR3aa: CASSSGPGNEQFF
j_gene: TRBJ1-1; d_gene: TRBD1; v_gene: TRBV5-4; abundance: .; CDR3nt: TGTGCCAGCAGCTCGGGACAGGGATACACTGAAGCTTTCTTT; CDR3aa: CASSSGQGYTEAFF
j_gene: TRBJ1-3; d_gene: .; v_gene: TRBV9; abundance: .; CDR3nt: TGTGCCAGCAGCGTAACCGAACTCGGGGGATCCGGAAACACCATATATTTT; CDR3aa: CASSVTELGGSGNTIYF
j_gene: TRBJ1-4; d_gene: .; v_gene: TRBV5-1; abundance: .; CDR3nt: TGCGCCAGCAGCGCCGGGTCTAATGAAAAACTGTTTTTT; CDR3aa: CASSAGSNEKLFF
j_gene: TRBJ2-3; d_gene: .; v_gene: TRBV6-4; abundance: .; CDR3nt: TGTGCCAGCAGTTCGGGCAAAGTTGGAGATACGCAGTATTTT; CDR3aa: CASSSGKVGDTQYF
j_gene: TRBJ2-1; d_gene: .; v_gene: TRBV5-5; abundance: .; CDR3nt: TGTGCCAGCAGCGTGGATATGAATGAGCAGTTCTTC; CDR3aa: CASSVDMNEQFF
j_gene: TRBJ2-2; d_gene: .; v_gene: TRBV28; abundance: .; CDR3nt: TGTGCCAGCAGTTTGGCGGGAAGGACCGGGGAGCTGTTTTTT; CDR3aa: CASSLAGRTGELFF
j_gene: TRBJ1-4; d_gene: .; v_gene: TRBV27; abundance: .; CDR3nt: TGTGCCAGCAGGACAGGAACTAATGAAAAACTGTTTTTT; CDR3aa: CASRTGTNEKLFF
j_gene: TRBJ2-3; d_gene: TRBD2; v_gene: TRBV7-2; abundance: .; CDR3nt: TGTGCCAGCAGCTTCACTAGCGGGAGGATAGATACGCAGTATTTT; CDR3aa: CASSFTSGRIDTQYF
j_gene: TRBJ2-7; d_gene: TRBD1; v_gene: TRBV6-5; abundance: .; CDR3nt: TGTGCCAGCAGTTACTCCGGGACAGGGGACTACGAGCAGTACTTC; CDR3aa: CASSYSGTGDYEQYF
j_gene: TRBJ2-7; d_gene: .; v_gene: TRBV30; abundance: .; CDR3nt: TGTGCCTGGACCCTGGAGAGGGGTGGAGAGCAGTACTTC; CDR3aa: CAWTLERGGEQYF
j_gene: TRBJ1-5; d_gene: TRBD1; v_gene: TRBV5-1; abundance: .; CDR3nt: TGCGCCAGCAGCTCGAGGGGGACAGATGATCAGCCCCAGCATTTT; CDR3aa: CASSSRGTDDQPQHF
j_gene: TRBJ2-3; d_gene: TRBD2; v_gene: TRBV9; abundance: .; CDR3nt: TGTGCCAGCACCCCCGGACTAGCGGACGTCACAGATACGCAGTATTTT; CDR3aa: CASTPGLADVTDTQYF
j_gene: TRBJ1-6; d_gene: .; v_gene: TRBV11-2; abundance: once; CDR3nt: TGTGCCAGCAGCTTTAACATTGCCGATTCACCCCTCCACTTT; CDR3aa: CASSFNIADSPLHF
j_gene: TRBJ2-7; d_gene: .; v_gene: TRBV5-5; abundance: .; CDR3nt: TGTGCCAGCAGCGTTTTTGCTAAAATGGCCTACGAGCAGTACTTC; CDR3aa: CASSVFAKMAYEQYF
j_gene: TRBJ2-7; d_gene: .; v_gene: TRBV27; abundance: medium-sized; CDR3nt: TGTGCCAGCAGTTCGCCCTACGAGCAGTACTTC; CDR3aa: CASSSPYEQYF